Below, one T cell receptor beta chain is given with its context. This sample is part of a study of CD8 T cell repertoires and HIV-1 epitope variants. TCRdb keeps only in-frame clones here, not all; method: immunoSEQ multiplex PCR. The sample records 95,000 or so clones, more than 65% being singletons. CDR1 and CDR2 from the germline V gene are MNHEY and SMNVEV (reference sequence). Trimming stripped 1 base from V and 4 bases from J, with 16 bases between. There are 16 residues in the CDR3. This sequence joins TRBV27 and TRBJ1-2, with a possible D match to TRBD1 (5 bases). The source of this sequence is a male donor with HIV. Sequences were obtained from uncultured baseline CD8+ T cells from peripheral blood mononuclear cells (PBMCs). As DNA, the CDR3 is TGTGCCAGCAGTTTATTCTCGGGGGAAAGGGGCTATGGCTACACCTTC. Translating gives CASSLFSGERGYGYTF.